A single sample gave rise to the 26 T cell receptor beta chains below, sequenced in a study of regulatory T cells in long-lasting Graves disease. Sample time point: newly diagnosed GD, antithyroid drugs for less than 3 months. PBMC-extracted RNA yielded the TCR library. Combining iRepertoire HTBI primers with Arm-PCR of CDR3 regions, the authors built TCR beta libraries. MiXCR was run by TCRdb on the multiplex PCR reads, yielding one entry per CDR3 protein. The table records about 370,000 distinct CDR3 sequences, roughly a sixth of them present only once. Sequencing was performed on peripheral blood mononuclear cells (PBMCs), taken at new diagnosis, from a patient treated with antithyroid drugs. Receptors were obtained from a female donor with Graves disease.

This clonotype was recorded many times. This chain connects TRBV7-9 to TRBJ2-4; 13 nucleotides agree with TRBD2. J gave up 3 bases and V 5 bases, and 13 bases lay outside the gene matches. CDR3 length equals 19 residues. Germline assignment: CDR1 SEHNR and CDR2 FQNEAQ (reference sequence). The CDR3 DNA is TGTGCCAGCAGCCCAGGGACTAGCGGGATCGGGAGTGGCAAAAACATTCAGTACTTC. As protein: CASSPGTSGIGSGKNIQYF.

This sequence joins TRBV18 and TRBJ1-2; no firm D call. Between the trimmed V and J ends, which lost 5 bases and 0 bases, there was a span of 10 bases. The CDR3 length is 14 residues. Germline loops: CDR1 KGHSH, CDR2 LQKENI. The DNA of the CDR3 is TGTGCCAGCTCATCTCTTCTATCTAACTATGGCTACACCTTC. It translates to CASSSLLSNYGYTF.

This chain links TRBV18 with TRBJ2-7, with 8 bases that match TRBD1. The germline gives CDR1 KGHSH, CDR2 LQKENI. Trimming took 3 bases from V and 6 from J; bases not matched to a gene: 7. The CDR3 has 14 amino acids. The CDR3 spells CASSPADRVLEQYF. In DNA, the CDR3 is TGTGCCAGCTCACCGGCGGACAGGGTTCTCGAGCAGTACTTC. The whole variable domain, filled in from reference TRBV18 and TRBJ2-7, reads NAGVMQNPRHLVRRRGQEARLRCSPMKGHSHVYWYRQLPEEGLKFMVYLQKENIIDESGMPKERFSAEFPKEGPSILRIQQVVRGDSAAYFCASSPADRVLEQYFGPGTRLTVT.

There are many counts of this clonotype. This chain links TRBV6-2 or TRBV6-3 with TRBJ2-3, with D uncertain. CDR1 and CDR2 from the germline V gene are MNHEY and SVGEGT. CDR3 length: 13 amino acids. The ends were cut back, 6 bases at V and 5 bases at J, with 12 bases in the middle. CDR3 sequence reads: CASSPETRDTQYF. The CDR3 nucleotides read TGTGCCAGCAGCCCAGAAACGAGAGATACGCAGTATTTT.

This clonotype was observed at least ten times. CDR3 coding DNA: TGTGCCAGCAGTTCCGGTGGAGGACAGACAAGGGATGAGCAGTTCTTC. Translated, it gives CASSSGGGQTRDEQFF. The chain uses TRBV12-3 or TRBV12-4 and TRBJ2-1, with a tentative D call TRBD1 (6 bases). V was pared by 4 bases and J by 8 bases, with 21 bases between. This CDR3 spans 16 amino acids.

This clonotype was seen at least ten times. This sequence joins TRBV6-2 or TRBV6-3 and TRBJ2-5; 7 nucleotides line up with TRBD2. Per the germline V gene, CDR1 is MNHEY and CDR2 is SVGEGT. The CDR3 totals 15 residues. With V trimmed by 7 bases and J by 0 bases, 8 bases remained unmatched. Here the CDR3 reads CASTKGGNYQETQYF. The CDR3 bases are TGTGCCAGCACCAAGGGAGGGAATTACCAAGAGACCCAGTACTTC.

Comment on this clonotype: The likely explanation is a read error, given a far larger clone one base away. The chain couples TRBV3-1 to TRBJ2-5; 10 positions match TRBD2. V was clipped by 4 bases and J by 11 bases; unmatched bases: 13. Germline CDR1 and CDR2: LGHDT and YNNKEL (reference sequence). The CDR3 is 15 amino acids. The CDR3 protein is CASSPSVLAGDEQYF. The CDR3 DNA is TGTGCCAGCAGCCCAAGTGTTCTAGCGGGAGATGAGCAGTACTTC.

This sequence joins TRBV3-1 and TRBJ2-1; D may be TRBD2 (6 bases). Germline values: CDR1 LGHDT, CDR2 YNNKEL (reference sequence). This CDR3 is 18 amino acids long. Trimming shortened V by 1 base and J by 2 bases, and 18 bases separated the two germline ends. CDR3 coding DNA: TGTGCCAGCAGCCAAGTTCACCCCGGGACTGGTACCTACAATGAGCAGTTCTTC. Protein product: CASSQVHPGTGTYNEQFF.

Ten or more counts support this clonotype. The V and J genes are TRBV6-5 and TRBJ2-1; D possibly corresponds to TRBD2 (5 bases). Per the germline V gene, CDR1 is MNHEY and CDR2 is SVGAGI. The CDR3 covers 12 residues. Trimming pared 2 bases from V and 8 bases from J, leaving 7 bases between. The CDR3 loop reads CASSYTLDEQFF. The CDR3 coding sequence is TGTGCCAGCAGTTACACACTAGATGAGCAGTTCTTC.

This clonotype showed up many times. This chain links TRBV15 with TRBJ2-5, with TRBD2 matching over 10 bases. This CDR3 contains 16 residues. V lost 0 bases and J lost 5; bases outside the gene matches: 6. The germline V gene encodes CDR1 LNHNV and CDR2 YYDKDF (reference sequence). CDR3 region: CATSRDESGGGETQYF. The CDR3 DNA reads as TGTGCCACCAGCAGAGATGAGAGCGGGGGGGGCGAGACCCAGTACTTC. Full variable domain (remainder filled in from reference TRBV15 and TRBJ2-5): DAMVIQNPRYQVTQFGKPVTLSCSQTLNHNVMYWYQQKSSQAPKLLFHYYDKDFNNEADTPDNFQSRRPNTSFCFLDIRSPGLGDTAMYLCATSRDESGGGETQYFGPGTRLLVL.

This clonotype was recorded at least ten times. The chain carries TRBV3-1 and TRBJ1-5; D remains unclear. This CDR3 is built from 14 residues. Germline CDR1 and CDR2: LGHDT and YNNKEL (reference sequence). The V and J ends lost 0 bases and 5 bases respectively, with 8 bases between them. The DNA of the CDR3 is TGTGCCAGCAGCCAAGAAGCCAGTCATCAGCCCCAGCATTTT. It translates to CASSQEASHQPQHF.

This clonotype appeared a few times. The gene calls are TRBV10-3 and TRBJ1-5, with D perhaps matching TRBD1 (6 bases). Germline V lookup: CDR1 ENHRY, CDR2 SYGVKD. Trimming cost V 4 bases and J 5 bases, with 15 bases left between them. This CDR3 contains 15 residues. In DNA form, the CDR3 reads TGTGCCATCAGTGGGTCAGGGAGGGGGGATCAGCCCCAGCATTTT. It codes for CAISGSGRGDQPQHF.

This clonotype was seen a few times. The V call is TRBV4-3, the J call TRBJ2-1, with 8 nucleotides matching TRBD2. CDR3 length: 18 residues. Trimming cost V 4 bases and J 5 bases; bases outside gene matches: 16. The germline V gene has CDR1 LGHNA and CDR2 YSLEER. CDR3 protein: CASSLGGPGALADNEQFF. The CDR3 DNA sequence: TGCGCCAGCAGCCTCGGCGGACCCGGGGCACTAGCGGACAATGAGCAGTTCTTC.

This clonotype was counted at least ten times. The chain is built from TRBV4-1 and TRBJ2-3, with D unclear. V was shortened by 0 bases and J by 4 bases, with 17 bases between the two germline ends. Germline V gives CDR1 MGHRA, CDR2 YSYEKL. CDR3 length: 17 residues. The CDR3 coding sequence is TGCGCCAGCAGCCAAGAAGGTGCAGGAGTATGGGCAGATACGCAGTATTTT. Translating gives CASSQEGAGVWADTQYF.

A remark on this clonotype: This may be a read error, as it is one base from a much larger clone. V usage is TRBV6-2 or TRBV6-3 and J usage is TRBJ2-2, with D possibly matching TRBD2 (6 bases). The CDR3 runs 18 residues. Per the germline V gene, CDR1 is MNHEY and CDR2 is SVGEGT. The CDR3 region is CASSYSLTPGLNTGGLFF. CDR3 bases: TGTGCCAGCAGTTACTCGTTAACACCGGGACTGAACACCGGGGGGCTGTTTTTT.

This clonotype was detected ten times or more. The chain employs TRBV5-1 and TRBJ2-7; D is perhaps TRBD1 (5 bases). The length of the CDR3 is 14 residues. Germline assignment: CDR1 SGHRS and CDR2 YFSETQ. Trimming took off 3 bases at V and 1 base at J, with 11 bases between the two ends. As DNA, the CDR3 is TGCGCCAGCAGCTCCCAGGGTATATCCTACGAGCAGTACTTC. This sequence encodes CASSSQGISYEQYF.

This clonotype was detected many times. The V call is TRBV27, the J call TRBJ2-7, with 11 bases lining up with TRBD2. V was pared by 4 bases and J by 6 bases, with 8 bases of the junction left unmatched. This CDR3 spans 15 amino acids. Germline lookup yields CDR1 MNHEY and CDR2 SMNVEV (reference sequence). CDR3 bases: TGTGCCAGCAGTTCCATACTAGCGGGAGAAGGCGAGCAGTACTTC. The encoded protein is CASSSILAGEGEQYF.

V gene TRBV28 combines with J gene TRBJ2-7, with D uncertain. This CDR3 comprises 15 residues. V was pared by 5 bases and J by 5 bases, with 19 bases between. CDR1 MDHEN and CDR2 SYDVKM come from the germline V gene. The CDR3 region has the DNA TGTGCCAGCAGTCTGGGGTCCGACATACCTCACGAGCAGTACTTC. It yields the protein CASSLGSDIPHEQYF.

This clonotype was detected only a few times. The rearrangement links TRBV5-4 to TRBJ2-2; D possibly corresponds to TRBD1 (6 bases). The CDR3 spans 16 residues. Germline CDR1 reads SGHNT; CDR2 reads YYREEE (reference sequence). Between the trimmed V and J ends, which lost 3 bases and 1 base, there was a span of 13 bases. The CDR3 here is CASSSGPTGNTGELFF. The CDR3 DNA sequence: TGTGCCAGCAGCTCCGGACCGACAGGGAACACCGGGGAGCTGTTTTTT.

This clonotype was seen a few times. The gene calls are TRBV13 and TRBJ2-1; 12 bases are shared with TRBD2. CDR3 length: 16 amino acids. Germline V gene sequence: CDR1 PRHDT, CDR2 FYEKMQ (reference sequence). V lost 4 bases, J lost 4 bases, and 5 bases stayed unmatched. CDR3 sequence (DNA): TGTGCCAGCAGCTCCTCTCTAGCGGGAGGGTACAATGAGCAGTTCTTC. It yields the protein CASSSSLAGGYNEQFF.

This clonotype was counted ten times or more. The CDR3 region is CAWGNTGELFF. Written as DNA, the CDR3 is TGTGCCTGGGGGAACACCGGGGAGCTGTTTTTT. J is TRBJ2-2 and V is TRBV30; the D is unclear. V lost 5 bases, J lost 1 base, and 2 bases lay in between. Germline V lookup: CDR1 GTSNPN, CDR2 SVGIG (reference sequence). The CDR3 runs to 11 residues.

In this sample, this clonotype turned up many times. The chain carries TRBV6-5 and TRBJ2-7; D is uncertain. CDR3 size: 12 residues. CDR1 and CDR2 (germline): MNHEY, SVGAGI. Trimming removed 2 bases from V and 3 bases from J, with 5 bases in between. CDR3 in amino acids: CASSYGYYEQYF. Written as DNA, the CDR3 is TGTGCCAGCAGTTACGGGTACTACGAGCAGTACTTC.

Turning to this clonotype: One base separates it from a far larger clone, so it is likely a read error. V gene TRBV7-3 combines with J gene TRBJ2-1; TRBD2 matches at 11 bases. Germline V gene sequence: CDR1 SGHTA, CDR2 FQGTGA. The CDR3 has 16 residues. Germline trimming cut 5 bases from V and 2 bases from J; bases unmatched to any gene: 5. The CDR3 spells CASSPGLADAYNEQFF. As DNA, the CDR3 is TGTGCCAGCAGCCCGGGACTAGCGGATGCCTACAATGAGCAGTTCTTC.

This clonotype was recorded at least ten times. The V and J genes are TRBV5-1 and TRBJ2-1, with D possibly matching TRBD2 (5 bases). The CDR3 covers 15 residues. Germline V gives CDR1 SGHRS, CDR2 YFSETQ. V dropped 4 bases and J dropped 4 bases, with 15 bases sitting between them. CDR3 sequence reads: CASSLWTASYNEQFF. The CDR3 coding sequence is TGCGCCAGCAGCCTCTGGACTGCTTCATACAATGAGCAGTTCTTC. Drawing the rest from reference TRBV5-1 and TRBJ2-1, the complete variable domain is KAGVTQTPRYLIKTRGQQVTLSCSPISGHRSVSWYQQTPGQGLQFLFEYFSETQRNKGNFPGRFSGRQFSNSRSEMNVSTLELGDSALYLCASSLWTASYNEQFFGPGTRLTVL.

This clonotype was detected ten times or more. The chain joins TRBV28 to TRBJ2-3; D remains ambiguous. The CDR3 runs to 15 residues. Germline V gene data show CDR1 as MDHEN and CDR2 as SYDVKM. V lost 5 bases and J 3 bases, leaving 15 bases between the germline ends. DNA of the CDR3: TGTGCCAGCAGTGCTCCAGGTTTCGGAACAGATACGCAGTATTTT. Translating gives CASSAPGFGTDTQYF. The full variable domain, in which reference TRBV28 and TRBJ2-3 provide the parts outside the CDR3, is DVKVTQSSRYLVKRTGEKVFLECVQDMDHENMFWYRQDPGLGLRLIYFSYDVKMKEKGDIPEGYSVSREKKERFSLILESASTNQTSMYLCASSAPGFGTDTQYFGPGTRLTVL.

This clonotype was seen ten or more times. The V and J genes are TRBV15 and TRBJ2-7, with D unresolved. V lost 0 bases and J lost 6, with 15 bases in between. Germline V gives CDR1 LNHNV, CDR2 YYDKDF (reference sequence). The CDR3 runs 15 residues. CDR3 region: CATSRDYADTGEQYF. The CDR3, as DNA: TGTGCCACCAGCAGAGATTATGCAGATACGGGCGAGCAGTACTTC.